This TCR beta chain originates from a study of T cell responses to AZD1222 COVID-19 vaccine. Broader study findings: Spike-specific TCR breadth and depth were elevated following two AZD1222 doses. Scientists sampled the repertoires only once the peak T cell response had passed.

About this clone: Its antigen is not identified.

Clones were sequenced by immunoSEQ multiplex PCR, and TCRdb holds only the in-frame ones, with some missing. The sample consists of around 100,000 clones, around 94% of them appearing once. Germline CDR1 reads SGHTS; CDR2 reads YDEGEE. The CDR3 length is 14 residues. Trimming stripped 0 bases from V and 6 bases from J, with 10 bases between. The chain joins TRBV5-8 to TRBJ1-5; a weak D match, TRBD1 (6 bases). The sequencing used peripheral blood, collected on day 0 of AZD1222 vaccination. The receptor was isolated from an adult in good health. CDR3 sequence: CASSLDIGGQPQHF. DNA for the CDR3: TGTGCCAGCAGCTTGGATATAGGGGGTCAGCCCCAGCATTTT.